Each of the 6 T cell receptor beta chains below was sequenced from the same sample in a study of shared clonotypes between healthy human individuals. Data came from immunoSEQ multiplex PCR; TCRdb stores just in-frame clones and leaves some out. The sample consists of millions of clones, approximately 94% of them appearing once. Terminally differentiated effector memory CD45RA+ cells were excluded from the naive CD8 cells, which were CD45RO-negative and positively selected for CCR7. Sequenced sample: naive CD8+ T cells sorted from blood. These receptors were obtained from a man between 18 and 35 years old in good health.

This clone was observed a single time. The sample has other DNA sequences that encode this CDR3 too. J is TRBJ2-7 and V is TRBV27; the D call may be TRBD1 or TRBD2 (6 bases each). V gave up 3 bases and J gave up 0 bases, with 9 bases separating them. CDR3 length equals 14 residues. Germline V gives CDR1 MNHEY, CDR2 SMNVEV (reference sequence). This chain's CDR3 is CASSFTGASYEQYF. The CDR3 bases are TGTGCCAGCAGTTTTACGGGGGCCTCCTACGAGCAGTACTTC.

V and J are TRBV6-5 and TRBJ2-7; TRBD1 agrees at 8 bases. The CDR3 loop spans 15 amino acids. V lost 0 bases to trimming and J lost 3 bases; unmatched junction nucleotides: 4. The germline V gene encodes CDR1 MNHEY and CDR2 SVGAGI. The CDR3: CASSYSSRGLYEQYF. CDR3 in DNA: TGTGCCAGCAGTTACTCGTCCAGGGGGCTCTACGAGCAGTACTTC.

The rearrangement uses TRBV15 and TRBJ1-1; D ambiguous. The CDR3 extends over 16 amino acids. Germline V gene data show CDR1 as LNHNV and CDR2 as YYDKDF (reference sequence). V lost 0 bases to trimming and J lost 0 bases, with 11 bases between them. The CDR3 nucleotides are TGTGCCACCAGCAGAGATATGGCACTGCTGAACACTGAAGCTTTCTTT. Translation gives CATSRDMALLNTEAFF.

The V gene is TRBV2, the J gene TRBJ2-1; TRBD2 matches at 10 bases. The ends lost 7 bases at V and 9 bases at J; junction bases unmatched: 6. The CDR3 is made up of 13 amino acids. Germline V CDR1 and CDR2: SNHLY, FYNNEI. The chain's CDR3 is CASTSGGILEQFF. CDR3 in DNA: TGTGCCAGCACTAGCGGGGGAATCCTTGAGCAGTTCTTC.

The chain combines TRBV4-3 with TRBJ1-2; D is ambiguous. The CDR3 loop spans 13 amino acids. The V and J ends lost 2 bases and 3 bases respectively, with 7 bases between them. CDR1 is LGHNA and CDR2 is YSLEER in the germline V gene. This CDR3 is CASSQSSDYGYTF. DNA of the CDR3: TGCGCCAGCAGCCAATCTTCAGACTATGGCTACACCTTC.

This sequence joins TRBV4-1 and TRBJ2-7; possibly TRBD1 for D (6 bases). Germline assignment: CDR1 MGHRA and CDR2 YSYEKL. V was shortened by 0 bases and J by 4 bases, with 10 bases between the two germline ends. This CDR3 region has 14 residues. The CDR3, as DNA: TGCGCCAGCAGCCAAGAACAGGGTAGGTACGAGCAGTACTTC. Protein: CASSQEQGRYEQYF.